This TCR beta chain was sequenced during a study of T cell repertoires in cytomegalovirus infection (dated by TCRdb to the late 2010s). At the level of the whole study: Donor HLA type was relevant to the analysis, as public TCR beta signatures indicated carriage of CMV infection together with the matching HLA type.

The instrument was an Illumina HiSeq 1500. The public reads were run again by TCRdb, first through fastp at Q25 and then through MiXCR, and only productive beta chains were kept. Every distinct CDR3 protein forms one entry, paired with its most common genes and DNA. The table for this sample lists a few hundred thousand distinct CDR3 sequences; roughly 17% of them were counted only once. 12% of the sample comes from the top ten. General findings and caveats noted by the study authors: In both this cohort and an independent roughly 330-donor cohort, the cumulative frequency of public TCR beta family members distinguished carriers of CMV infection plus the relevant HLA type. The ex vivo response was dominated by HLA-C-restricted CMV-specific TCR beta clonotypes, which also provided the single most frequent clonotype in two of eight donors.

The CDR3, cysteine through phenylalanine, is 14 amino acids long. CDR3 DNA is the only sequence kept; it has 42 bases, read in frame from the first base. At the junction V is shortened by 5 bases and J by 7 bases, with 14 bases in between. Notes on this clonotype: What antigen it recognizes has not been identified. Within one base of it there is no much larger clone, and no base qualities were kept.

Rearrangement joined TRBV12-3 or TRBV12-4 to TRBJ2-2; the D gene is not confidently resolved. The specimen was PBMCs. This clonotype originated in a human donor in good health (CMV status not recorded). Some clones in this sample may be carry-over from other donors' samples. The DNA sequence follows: TGTGCCAGCAGTCCCAGCCCTCTAGTCGGGGAGCTGTTTTTT. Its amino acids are CASSPSPLVGELFF.